The 27 T cell receptor beta chains below come from one sample, sequenced in a study of blood T cells in healthy people across ages. The use of a sample-barcoded 5' primer and a J-beta primer mix characterized a second PCR of roughly 6 to 11 cycles. TCRdb re-called the 5' RACE reads with MiXCR, one entry per CDR3 protein. The repertoire holds around 850,000 distinct CDR3 sequences, with 36% as singletons. Sample: blood. The receptors were sampled from a man younger than 35 in good health.

This clonotype was picked up many times. The chain combines TRBV10-3 with TRBJ2-3; possible D gene TRBD2, 5 bases. The length of the CDR3 is 12 residues. Germline lookup yields CDR1 ENHRY and CDR2 SYGVKD. V lost 2 bases, J lost 9 bases, and 9 bases lay in between. The CDR3 is CAISERESTQYF. Written as DNA, the CDR3 is TGTGCCATCAGTGAGCGGGAAAGCACGCAGTATTTT.

This clonotype was detected a few times. The CDR3 loop is CANTSKNRGYNQPQHF. CDR3 bases: TGCGCCAACACATCGAAGAACAGGGGTTACAATCAGCCCCAGCATTTT. The V call is TRBV5-1, the J call TRBJ1-5, with TRBD1 matching 7 bases. V shed 9 bases, J shed 3 bases, and the junction held 15 bases outside the gene matches. From germline, CDR1 is SGHRS and CDR2 YFSETQ. The CDR3 is 16 residues long.

The chain links TRBV4-2 to TRBJ2-1; D is perhaps TRBD2 (5 bases). The CDR3 is made up of 15 amino acids. Germline values: CDR1 LGHNA, CDR2 YNFKEQ. V was pared by 4 bases and J by 0 bases, with 10 bases between. CDR3 sequence (DNA): TGTGCCAGCAGCCGCAAGCGGAGCTCCTACAATGAGCAGTTCTTC. Translation gives CASSRKRSSYNEQFF.

There are a few counts of this clonotype. V gene TRBV12-3 or TRBV12-4 combines with J gene TRBJ2-4, with D unresolved. This CDR3 has 16 residues. The V gene lost 6 bases and the J gene lost 6 bases, with 21 bases spanning the gap. The CDR3 DNA follows: TGTGCCAGCAGCGCCCTGGACGATCCCGCAGGAAACATTCAGTACTTC. Translating gives CASSALDDPAGNIQYF.

The gene calls are TRBV19 and TRBJ2-7, with D perhaps matching TRBD1 (6 bases). There are 16 residues in the CDR3. The V end lost 5 bases, the J end lost 3 bases, and 20 bases lay between the germline ends. Germline loops: CDR1 LNHDA, CDR2 SQIVND (reference sequence). The CDR3 DNA reads as TGTGCCAGTAGTGTACTCACCCAGGGGCCATACTACGAGCAGTACTTC. Amino acids: CASSVLTQGPYYEQYF.

The genes are TRBV29-1 and TRBJ2-1; possibly TRBD2 for D (6 bases). With the DNA end fitting TRBJ2-7 better, the J assignment may be wrong. The CDR3 is 13 residues long. The germline V gene has CDR1 SQVTM and CDR2 ANQGSEA. The CDR3, as DNA: TGCAGCGTTGATCGGACGGACTACAATGAGCAGTACTTC. It encodes CSVDRTDYNEQYF.

For this clonotype: One end of the junction is discordant with germline, which a read error may explain. The rearrangement joins TRBV20-1 to TRBJ2-7; D is undetermined. Germline CDR1 and CDR2: DFQATT and SNEGSKA (reference sequence). The CDR3 runs 13 residues. In DNA, the CDR3 is TGCAGTGCTAGCGATGAGAAGTCCTACGAGCGGTACTTC. As protein: CSASDEKSYERYF.

In this sample, this clonotype turned up a few times. This chain joins TRBV4-1 and TRBJ2-1, with 8 bases lining up with TRBD2. This CDR3 is 18 amino acids long. Trimming cost V 1 base and J 1 base; bases outside gene matches: 9. Germline-derived CDR1 and CDR2 are MGHRA and YSYEKL. Here the CDR3 DNA reads TGCGCCAGCAGCCAAGGAATCGCGCGGGGGGCATCCTACAATGAGCAGTTCTTC. Translating it yields CASSQGIARGASYNEQFF.

This clonotype was seen more than once but under ten times. The J gene is TRBJ2-5, the V gene TRBV7-2; D is tentatively TRBD1 or TRBD2 (7 bases each). The CDR3 length is 14 residues. V lost 3 bases, J lost 3 bases, and 11 bases lay in between. Germline V gene data show CDR1 as SGHTA and CDR2 as FQGNSA. CDR3 protein: CASSLQGGEETQYF. Here the CDR3 DNA reads TGTGCCAGCAGCTTGCAGGGGGGGGAAGAGACCCAGTACTTC.

This sequence joins TRBV3-1 and TRBJ2-3, with 10 bases matching TRBD2. The V gene end was trimmed by 4 bases and the J gene end by 2 bases; junction bases not matched to a gene: 6. The germline gives CDR1 LGHDT, CDR2 YNNKEL (reference sequence). The CDR3 loop spans 16 amino acids. DNA of the CDR3: TGTGCCAGCAGCCGCGAACTAGCGGGGTACACAGATACGCAGTATTTT. Translating it yields CASSRELAGYTDTQYF.

This clonotype has a count of ten or more. The chain is built from TRBV20-1 and TRBJ1-2, with a possible D match to TRBD1 (6 bases). The CDR3 is made up of 15 amino acids. The germline gives CDR1 DFQATT, CDR2 SNEGSKA (reference sequence). V was shortened by 1 base and J by 4 bases, with 16 bases between the two germline ends. This CDR3 is CSARGQTGAGYGYTF. The CDR3 nucleotides read TGCAGTGCTAGAGGTCAGACGGGGGCGGGCTATGGCTACACCTTC.

This sequence joins TRBV5-1 and TRBJ2-5; TRBD2 agrees at 7 bases. The V gene's germline CDR1 is SGHRS and CDR2 YFSETQ. V lost 3 bases to trimming and J lost 2 bases; unmatched junction nucleotides: 13. The CDR3 runs to 17 residues. The CDR3: CASSYSLALADQETQYF. The CDR3 bases are TGCGCCAGCAGCTATTCCCTGGCGCTAGCGGATCAAGAGACCCAGTACTTC.

The genes are TRBV4-1 and TRBJ2-2; D remains unclear. The CDR3 spans 17 residues. The germline V gene has CDR1 MGHRA and CDR2 YSYEKL. V gave up 3 bases and J gave up 4 bases, with 18 bases separating them. The CDR3 DNA reads TGCGCCAGCAGCCAGGCCTTAGGGCTACTCACCACCGGGGAGCTGTTTTTT. Residues: CASSQALGLLTTGELFF.

For the CDR3, the DNA is TGTGCCAGCAGTGAAAGGGACAATGGAATGGACACTGAAGCTTTCTTT. Its protein product is CASSERDNGMDTEAFF. V is TRBV12-3 or TRBV12-4 and J is TRBJ1-1; D possibly corresponds to TRBD1 (6 bases). The CDR3 length is 16 residues. Trimming took off 5 bases at V and 3 bases at J, with 19 bases between the two ends.

The chain carries TRBV28 and TRBJ2-7, with a tentative D call TRBD1 (5 bases). The CDR3 is made up of 14 amino acids. Germline assignment: CDR1 MDHEN and CDR2 SYDVKM. The V gene lost 3 bases and the J gene lost 4 bases, with 13 bases spanning the gap. CDR3 region: CASSFGASNYEQYF. In DNA form, the CDR3 reads TGTGCCAGCAGTTTTGGGGCAAGCAATTACGAGCAGTACTTC. Complete variable domain (other parts from reference TRBV28 and TRBJ2-7): DVKVTQSSRYLVKRTGEKVFLECVQDMDHENMFWYRQDPGLGLRLIYFSYDVKMKEKGDIPEGYSVSREKKERFSLILESASTNQTSMYLCASSFGASNYEQYFGPGTRLTVT.

This sequence joins TRBV12-3 or TRBV12-4 and TRBJ2-1, with 7 bases lining up with TRBD1. The J call may be faulty, since TRBJ2-7 better matches the DNA end. The CDR3 has 15 amino acids. Here the CDR3 DNA reads TGTGCCAGCAGTTTACCGGACAGGCCCTACAATGAGCAGTACTTC. Its protein product is CASSLPDRPYNEQYF.

Of note for this clonotype: A much bigger clone sits one base away, suggesting this may be a read error. The chain employs TRBV2 and TRBJ2-1; TRBD2 might be the D (5 bases). The germline V and J ends were trimmed by 4 bases and 13 bases, with 11 bases remaining between them. The CDR3 loop spans 11 amino acids. The germline V gene encodes CDR1 SNHLY and CDR2 FYNNEI. The CDR3 DNA reads as TGTGCCAGCAGTGGATGGGAGACCCAGTTCTTC. Translating it yields CASSGWETQFF.

This chain uses TRBV3-1 with TRBJ1-1, with 7 bases aligning to TRBD1. The trim removed 5 bases at V and 10 bases at J, leaving 7 bases unmatched. Germline lookup yields CDR1 LGHDT and CDR2 YNNKEL (reference sequence). The CDR3 loop spans 12 amino acids. This CDR3 is CASSSQGGVAFF. The CDR3 region has the DNA TGTGCCAGCAGCTCCCAGGGGGGGGTAGCTTTCTTT. The full variable domain, completed using reference TRBV3-1 and TRBJ1-1, is DTAVSQTPKYLVTQMGNDKSIKCEQNLGHDTMYWYKQDSKKFLKIMFSYNNKELIINETVPNRFSPKSPDKAHLNLHINSLELGDSAVYFCASSSQGGVAFFGQGTRLTVV.

As to this clonotype: The junction shows a germline mismatch at one end, possibly a read error. This chain links TRBV6-2 or TRBV6-3 with TRBJ1-2; D is undetermined. Germline V gene data show CDR1 as MNHEY and CDR2 as SVGEGT. The CDR3 is 14 residues long. CDR3 amino acids: CASSDSNSDDGYTF. The CDR3 DNA is TGTGCCAGCAGTGACTCGAACTCCGACGATGGCTACACCTTC.

The chain uses TRBV12-3 or TRBV12-4 and TRBJ2-7; the D gene is possibly TRBD2 (5 bases). V dropped 6 bases and J dropped 5 bases, with 14 bases sitting between them. The CDR3 is 13 residues long. The CDR3 DNA follows: TGTGCCAGCAGCGACGACCACGGGGACGAGCAGTACTTC. Residues: CASSDDHGDEQYF.

This chain links TRBV2 with TRBJ2-7; tentatively, D is TRBD2 (6 bases). The germline V gene has CDR1 SNHLY and CDR2 FYNNEI. V gave up 0 bases and J gave up 7 bases, with 16 bases separating them. The CDR3 length is 15 residues. CDR3 nucleotides: TGTGCCAGCAGTGAAGCGGCGGGGAGGTTGAGGGAGCAGTACTTC. Translated: CASSEAAGRLREQYF.

The chain links TRBV9 to TRBJ2-7; D may be TRBD2 (6 bases). The CDR3 runs to 18 residues. Germline lookup yields CDR1 SGDLS and CDR2 YYNGEE. V shed 0 bases and J shed 7 bases, with 26 bases lying between them. The DNA of the CDR3 is TGTGCCAGCAGCGTAGGTTCAGGACGCAGGGACTTGAGCAATGAGCAGTACTTC. Its translation is CASSVGSGRRDLSNEQYF.

On this clonotype itself: Mismatch with germline at one junction end may stem from a read error. The chain uses TRBV7-3 and TRBJ2-4; D gene ambiguous. The DNA end is a closer match to TRBJ2-7, so the J assignment may be wrong. The CDR3 has 13 residues. Germline CDR1 is SGHTA and CDR2 is FQGTGA. CDR3 bases: TGTGCCAGCGGCTTAGAGGTAGGGTACGAGCAGTACTTC. This translates into CASGLEVGYEQYF.

Comment on this clonotype: Germline is not matched at one junction end, which may reflect a read error. The rearrangement joins TRBV7-2 to TRBJ1-5; D call uncertain. The germline V gene encodes CDR1 SGHTA and CDR2 FQGNSA. The CDR3 extends over 18 amino acids. CDR3 nucleotide sequence: TGTGCCGGCAGCTTAGGATACAGCGGACTTTATAGCAATCAGCCCCAGCATTTT. Translated, it gives CAGSLGYSGLYSNQPQHF. Combining the CDR3 with reference TRBV7-2 and TRBJ1-5 gives the whole variable domain GAGVSQSPSNKVTEKGKDVELRCDPISGHTALYWYRQSLGQGLEFLIYFQGNSAPDKSGLPSDRFSAERTGGSVSTLTIQRTQQEDSAVYLCAGSLGYSGLYSNQPQHFGDGTRLSIL.

This clonotype showed up just a few times. The chain couples TRBV6-4 to TRBJ2-1; TRBD1 might be the D (6 bases). Germline V gives CDR1 MRHNA, CDR2 SNTAGT. The V gene lost 6 bases and the J gene lost 6 bases, with 15 bases spanning the gap. This CDR3 has 14 amino acids. CDR3 in DNA: TGTGCCAGCAGCCAAGAAACAGGGACCAATGAGCAGTTCTTC. Its translation: CASSQETGTNEQFF.

This chain links TRBV7-9 with TRBJ1-6; D gene uncertain. CDR3 size: 15 residues. Germline CDR1 and CDR2: SEHNR and FQNEAQ (reference sequence). V shed 5 bases and J shed 6 bases, with 14 bases lying between them. CDR3 DNA: TGTGCCAGCAGCCCTCCGGCGGGGTCTAATTCACCCCTCCACTTT. Translating it yields CASSPPAGSNSPLHF.

This clonotype has only a few counts. A much larger clone lies one base from this, so it may be a read error. The chain joins TRBV5-7 to TRBJ2-5; 9 bases agree with TRBD1. TRBV5-7 has ORF status, its function being uncertain. This CDR3 comprises 14 residues. The V segment lost 4 bases and the J segment 11 bases; nucleotides outside the gene matches: 12. The CDR3 is CASSGRTGDNEQYF. In DNA form, the CDR3 reads TGTGCCAGCAGCGGCCGGACAGGGGACAATGAGCAGTACTTC.